Sequencing of this T cell receptor beta chain was carried out in a study of blood T cells in healthy people across ages. Sample donors were healthy Caucasian individuals that came from Russia, aged roughly 6 to 95. Per-sample PBMC isolation yielded at least 6 million cells. Through a sample-barcoded 5' primer and a J-beta primer mix, a second PCR was run for 7 to 11 cycles. Every cDNA molecule bore a tag from a template-switch adaptor containing 12 random nucleotides. MiXCR, applied by TCRdb to the 5' RACE reads, yields one record per CDR3 protein. Among nearly 800,000 distinct CDR3 sequences listed, 20% to 25% were seen once. The CDR3 runs to 12 residues. V lost 5 bases, J lost 0 bases, and 4 bases lay in between. This clonotype has just a few counts. The CDR3 end shows no conserved phenylalanine or tryptophan, and so a read error is likely. These records were also assigned to another study, of T cells of mothers and their children. This second report adds: Three healthy Caucasian mothers gave samples, and so did their six children.

What was sequenced was blood. This sequence was found in a boy between 10 and 17 years old in good health. This rearrangement joins TRBV12-3 or TRBV12-4 to TRBJ1-1; D uncertain. Here the CDR3 DNA reads TGTGCCAGCAGTGGGGTGAACACTGAAGCTTTCCTT. Translating it yields CASSGVNTEAFL.